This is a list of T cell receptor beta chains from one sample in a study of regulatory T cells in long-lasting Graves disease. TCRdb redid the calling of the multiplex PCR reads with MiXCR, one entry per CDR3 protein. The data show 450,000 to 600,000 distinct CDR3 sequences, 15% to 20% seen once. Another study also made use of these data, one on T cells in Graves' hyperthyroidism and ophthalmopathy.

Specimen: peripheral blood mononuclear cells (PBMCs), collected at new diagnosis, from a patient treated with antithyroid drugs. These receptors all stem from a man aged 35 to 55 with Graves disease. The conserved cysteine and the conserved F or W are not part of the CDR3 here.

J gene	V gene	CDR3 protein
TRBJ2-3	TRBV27	ASSLWDRSTDTQY
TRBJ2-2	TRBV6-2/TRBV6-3	ASSYLATVNTGELF
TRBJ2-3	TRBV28	ASSWSGVSTDTQY
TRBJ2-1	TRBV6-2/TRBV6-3	ASSEGTSYNEQF
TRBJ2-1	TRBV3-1	ASSSRNLEQF
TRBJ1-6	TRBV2	ASTRDRGYNSPLH
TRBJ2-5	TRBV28	ASSSPFSGRQTQY
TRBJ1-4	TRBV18	ASSPGAGVEKLF
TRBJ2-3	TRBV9	ASSTPDRSTQY
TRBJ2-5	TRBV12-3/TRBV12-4	ASSKKGQGNWETQY
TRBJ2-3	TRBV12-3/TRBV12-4	ASSPRTSSDTQY